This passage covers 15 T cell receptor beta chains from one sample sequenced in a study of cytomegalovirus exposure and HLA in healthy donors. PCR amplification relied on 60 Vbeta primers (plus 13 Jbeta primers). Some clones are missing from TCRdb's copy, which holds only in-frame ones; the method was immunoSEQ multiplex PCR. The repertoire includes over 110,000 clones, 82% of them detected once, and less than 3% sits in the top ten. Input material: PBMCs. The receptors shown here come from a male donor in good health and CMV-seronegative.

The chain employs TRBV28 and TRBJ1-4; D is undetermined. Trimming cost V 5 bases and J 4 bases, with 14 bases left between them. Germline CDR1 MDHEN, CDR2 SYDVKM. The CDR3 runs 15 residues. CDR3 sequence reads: CASSTVAEINEKLFF. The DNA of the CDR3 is TGTGCCAGCAGTACTGTAGCGGAAATTAATGAAAAACTGTTTTTT. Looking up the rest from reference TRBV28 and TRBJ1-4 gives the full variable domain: DVKVTQSSRYLVKRTGEKVFLECVQDMDHENMFWYRQDPGLGLRLIYFSYDVKMKEKGDIPEGYSVSREKKERFSLILESASTNQTSMYLCASSTVAEINEKLFFGSGTQLSVL.

The CDR3 region has the DNA TGTGCCAGTACTAGCGGGGTCGGGAACATTCAGTACTTC. Amino acids: CASTSGVGNIQYF. The J gene is TRBJ2-4, the V gene TRBV9; 10 positions match TRBD2. Trimming removed 8 bases from V and 7 bases from J; junction bases left unmatched: 6. The CDR3 totals 13 residues. Germline assignment: CDR1 SGDLS and CDR2 YYNGEE.

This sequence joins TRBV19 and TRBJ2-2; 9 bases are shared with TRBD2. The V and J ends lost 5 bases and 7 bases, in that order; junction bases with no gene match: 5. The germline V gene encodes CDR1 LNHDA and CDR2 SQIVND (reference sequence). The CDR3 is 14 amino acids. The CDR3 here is CASSLAGLNGELFF. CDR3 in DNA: TGTGCCAGTAGTCTAGCGGGACTGAACGGGGAGCTGTTTTTT. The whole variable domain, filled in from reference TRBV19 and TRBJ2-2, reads DGGITQSPKYLFRKEGQNVTLSCEQNLNHDAMYWYRQDPGQGLRLIYYSQIVNDFQKGDIAEGYSVSREKKESFPLTVTSAQKNPTAFYLCASSLAGLNGELFFGEGSRLTVL.

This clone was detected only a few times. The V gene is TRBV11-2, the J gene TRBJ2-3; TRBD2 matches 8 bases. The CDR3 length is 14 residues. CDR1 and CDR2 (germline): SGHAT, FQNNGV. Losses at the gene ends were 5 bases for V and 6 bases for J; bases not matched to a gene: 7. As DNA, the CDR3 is TGTGCCAGCAGCCCTCAGGCGGGAGGTGATACGCAGTATTTT. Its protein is CASSPQAGGDTQYF.

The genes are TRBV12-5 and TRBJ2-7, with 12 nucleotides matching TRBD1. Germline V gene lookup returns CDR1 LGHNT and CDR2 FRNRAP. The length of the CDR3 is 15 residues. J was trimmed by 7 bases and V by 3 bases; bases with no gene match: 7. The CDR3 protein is CASGFPRDRGHEQYF. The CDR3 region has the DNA TGTGCTAGTGGTTTTCCCCGGGACAGGGGGCATGAGCAGTACTTC. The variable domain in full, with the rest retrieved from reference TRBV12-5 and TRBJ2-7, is DARVTQTPRHKVTEMGQEVTMRCQPILGHNTVFWYRQTMMQGLELLAYFRNRAPLDDSGMPKDRFSAEMPDATLATLKIQPSEPRDSAVYFCASGFPRDRGHEQYFGPGTRLTVT.

CDR3 in DNA: TGCAGCGTTGAAGGGGAACCTGGGGGGTTATCCTACGAGCAGTACTTC. Its translation: CSVEGEPGGLSYEQYF. The chain recombines TRBV29-1 with TRBJ2-5; TRBD2 might be the D (6 bases). The better agreement between TRBJ2-7 and the DNA end casts doubt on the J call. This CDR3 spans 16 amino acids. CDR1 and CDR2 (germline): SQVTM, ANQGSEA.

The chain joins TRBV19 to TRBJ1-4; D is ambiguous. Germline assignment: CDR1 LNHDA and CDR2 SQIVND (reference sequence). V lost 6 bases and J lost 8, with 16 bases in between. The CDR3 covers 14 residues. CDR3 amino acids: CASSRHQSGEKLFF. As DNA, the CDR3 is TGTGCCAGTAGCAGACACCAAAGCGGGGAAAAACTGTTTTTT.

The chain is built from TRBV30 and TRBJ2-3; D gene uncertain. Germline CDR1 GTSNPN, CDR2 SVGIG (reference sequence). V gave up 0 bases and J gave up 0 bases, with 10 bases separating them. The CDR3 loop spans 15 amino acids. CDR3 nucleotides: TGTGCCTGGAGTGTAGGCCCAGGCAGCACAGATACGCAGTATTTT. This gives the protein CAWSVGPGSTDTQYF.

CDR3 loop: CASSFSVAGDPYEQYF. As DNA, the CDR3 is TGTGCCAGCAGCTTTTCAGTGGCGGGGGATCCATACGAGCAGTACTTC. The genes are TRBV11-3 and TRBJ2-7, with 7 bases lining up with TRBD2. The CDR3 is made up of 16 amino acids. Germline CDR1 SGHNT, CDR2 YENEEA. Trimming removed 3 bases from V and 4 bases from J; junction bases left unmatched: 12.

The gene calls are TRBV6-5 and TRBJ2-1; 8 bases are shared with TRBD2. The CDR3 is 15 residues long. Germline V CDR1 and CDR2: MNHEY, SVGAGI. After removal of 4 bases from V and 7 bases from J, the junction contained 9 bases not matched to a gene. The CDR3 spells CASSSKGLGENEQFF. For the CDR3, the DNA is TGTGCCAGCAGTTCCAAGGGACTAGGAGAAAATGAGCAGTTCTTC.

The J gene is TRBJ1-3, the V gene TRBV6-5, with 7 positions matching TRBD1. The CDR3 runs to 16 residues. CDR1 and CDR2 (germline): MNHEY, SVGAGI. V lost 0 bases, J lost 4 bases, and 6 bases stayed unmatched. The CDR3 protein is CASSYSGDSLGNTIYF. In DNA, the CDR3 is TGTGCCAGCAGTTACTCTGGGGACAGCCTCGGAAACACCATATATTTT.

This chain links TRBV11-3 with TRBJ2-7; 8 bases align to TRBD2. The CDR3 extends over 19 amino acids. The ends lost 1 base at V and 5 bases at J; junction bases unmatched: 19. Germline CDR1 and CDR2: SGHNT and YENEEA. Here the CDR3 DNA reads TGTGCCAGCAGCTTAGGCCAAATGCGTAGCGGGGATATAGTCAACGAGCAGTACTTC. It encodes CASSLGQMRSGDIVNEQYF.

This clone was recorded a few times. CDR3: CASSQDGGITEAFF. In DNA, the CDR3 is TGCGCCAGCAGCCAAGATGGGGGGATCACTGAAGCTTTCTTT. The chain recombines TRBV4-3 with TRBJ1-1; tentatively, D is TRBD1 (5 bases). CDR1 is LGHNA and CDR2 is YSLEER in the germline V gene. The CDR3 length is 14 residues. V was trimmed by 0 bases and J by 4 bases, leaving 9 bases between them.

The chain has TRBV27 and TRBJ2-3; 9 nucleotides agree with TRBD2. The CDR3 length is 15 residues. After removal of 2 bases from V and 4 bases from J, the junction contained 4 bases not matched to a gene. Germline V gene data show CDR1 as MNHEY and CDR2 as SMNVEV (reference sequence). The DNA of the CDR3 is TGTGCCAGCAGTTTAGCGGGAGGGAGGGCAGATACGCAGTATTTT. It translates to CASSLAGGRADTQYF.

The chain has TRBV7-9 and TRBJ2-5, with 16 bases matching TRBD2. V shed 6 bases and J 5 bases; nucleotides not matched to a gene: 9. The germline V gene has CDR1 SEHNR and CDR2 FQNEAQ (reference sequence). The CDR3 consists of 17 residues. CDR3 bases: TGTGCCAGCAGTCCCGGGACTAGCGGGAGGGCCATGGAGACCCAGTACTTC. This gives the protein CASSPGTSGRAMETQYF.